This T cell receptor beta chain was documented in a study of control samples from healthy donors and cancer patients. TCRdb keeps only in-frame clones here, not all; method: immunoSEQ multiplex PCR. The sample shows tens of thousands of clones, around 87% of them seen only once. The TCR originated in a woman aged 45-65 years with head and neck cancer. The sequencing input was PBMCs.

The CDR3 coding sequence is TGCGCCAGCAGCGCGGCACGAGGGGTTATTGAGGCTGAAGCTTTCTTT. Encoded protein: CASSAARGVIEAEAFF. The chain couples TRBV4-1 to TRBJ1-1; possible D gene TRBD1, 5 bases. V gave up 5 bases and J gave up 6 bases, with 22 bases separating them. The germline gives CDR1 MGHRA, CDR2 YSYEKL. The CDR3 length is 16 residues.